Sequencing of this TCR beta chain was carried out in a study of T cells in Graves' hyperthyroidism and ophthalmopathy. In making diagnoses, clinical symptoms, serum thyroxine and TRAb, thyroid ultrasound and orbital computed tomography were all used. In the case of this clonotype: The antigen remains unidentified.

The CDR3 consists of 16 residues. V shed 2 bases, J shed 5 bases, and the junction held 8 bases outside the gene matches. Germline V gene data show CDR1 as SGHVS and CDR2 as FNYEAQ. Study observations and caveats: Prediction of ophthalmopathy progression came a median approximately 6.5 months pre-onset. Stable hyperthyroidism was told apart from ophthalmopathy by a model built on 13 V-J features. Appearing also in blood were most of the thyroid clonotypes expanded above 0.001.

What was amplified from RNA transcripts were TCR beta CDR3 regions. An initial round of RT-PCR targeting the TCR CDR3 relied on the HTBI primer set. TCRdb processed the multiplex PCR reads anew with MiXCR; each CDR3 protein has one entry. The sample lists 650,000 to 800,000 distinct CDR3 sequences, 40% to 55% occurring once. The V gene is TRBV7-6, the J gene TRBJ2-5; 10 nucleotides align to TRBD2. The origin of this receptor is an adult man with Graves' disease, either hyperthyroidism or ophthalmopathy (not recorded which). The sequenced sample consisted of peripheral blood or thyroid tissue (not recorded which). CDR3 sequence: CASSLWSSGSRETQYF. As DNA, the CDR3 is TGTGCCAGCAGCTTATGGTCTAGCGGGAGTAGGGAGACCCAGTACTTC.